This T cell receptor beta chain was captured in a study of a mutant IDH1 vaccine in newly diagnosed glioma. Documented time point: baseline, week 1 (first vaccination visit). The treatment: pre-vaccination baseline after standard-of-care therapy. Method: immunoSEQ multiplex PCR; TCRdb's copy keeps in-frame clones and lacks some. The data show roughly 15,000 clones, 75% to 90% seen once. Germline V gene sequence: CDR1 MDHEN, CDR2 SYDVKM. V was shortened by 6 bases and J by 4 bases, with 16 bases between the two germline ends. The CDR3 is 14 residues long. The V and J genes are TRBV28 and TRBJ2-7; D assignment may be TRBD1 or TRBD2 (5 bases each). The sequence came from a woman between 35 and 50 years old with glioma. Some clones in this sample may be carry-over from other donors' samples. The sequenced sample was PBMCs, obtained from a glioma patient treated with radiotherapy, temozolomide or both. The CDR3: CASSPGDQPYEQYF. In DNA, the CDR3 is TGTGCCAGCAGCCCCGGGGACCAGCCTTACGAGCAGTACTTC.